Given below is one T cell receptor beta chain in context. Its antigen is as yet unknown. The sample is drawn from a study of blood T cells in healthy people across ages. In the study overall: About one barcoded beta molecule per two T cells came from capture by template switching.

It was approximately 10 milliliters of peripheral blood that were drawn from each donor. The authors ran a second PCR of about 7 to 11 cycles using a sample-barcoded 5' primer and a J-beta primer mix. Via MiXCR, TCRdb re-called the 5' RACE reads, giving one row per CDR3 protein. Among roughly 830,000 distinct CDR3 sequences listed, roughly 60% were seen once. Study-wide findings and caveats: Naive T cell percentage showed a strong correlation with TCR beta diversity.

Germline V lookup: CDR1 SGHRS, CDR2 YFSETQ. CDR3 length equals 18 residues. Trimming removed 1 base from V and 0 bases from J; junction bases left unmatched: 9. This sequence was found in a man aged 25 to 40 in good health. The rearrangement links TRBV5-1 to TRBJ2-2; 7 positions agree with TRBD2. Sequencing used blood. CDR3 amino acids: CASSLWGSSGTNTGELFF. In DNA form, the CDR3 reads TGCGCCAGCAGCTTGTGGGGGTCAAGCGGGACGAACACCGGGGAGCTGTTTTTT.